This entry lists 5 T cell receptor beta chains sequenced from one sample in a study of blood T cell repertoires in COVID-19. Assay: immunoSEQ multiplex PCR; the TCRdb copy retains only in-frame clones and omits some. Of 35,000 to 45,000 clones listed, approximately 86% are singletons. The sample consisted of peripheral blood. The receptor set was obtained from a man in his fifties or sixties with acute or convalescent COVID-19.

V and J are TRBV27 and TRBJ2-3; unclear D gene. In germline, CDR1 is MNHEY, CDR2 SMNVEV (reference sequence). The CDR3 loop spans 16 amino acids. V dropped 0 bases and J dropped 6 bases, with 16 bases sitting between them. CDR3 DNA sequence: TGTGCCAGCAGTTTATCGTCACTCCATGATCGGGATACGCAGTATTTT. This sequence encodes CASSLSSLHDRDTQYF.

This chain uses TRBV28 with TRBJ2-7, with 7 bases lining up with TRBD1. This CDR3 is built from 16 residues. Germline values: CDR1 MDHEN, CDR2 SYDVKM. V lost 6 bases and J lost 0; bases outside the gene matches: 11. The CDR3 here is CASRPHGQASSYEQYV. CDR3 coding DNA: TGTGCCAGCAGACCACACGGACAGGCGAGCTCCTACGAGCAGTACGTC.

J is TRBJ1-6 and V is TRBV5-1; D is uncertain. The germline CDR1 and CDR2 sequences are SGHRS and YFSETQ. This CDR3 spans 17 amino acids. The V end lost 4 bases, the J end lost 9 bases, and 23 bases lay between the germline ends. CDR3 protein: CASSLSAAGPGGSPLHF. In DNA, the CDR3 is TGCGCCAGCAGCCTGTCAGCCGCGGGTCCGGGAGGTTCACCCCTCCACTTT.

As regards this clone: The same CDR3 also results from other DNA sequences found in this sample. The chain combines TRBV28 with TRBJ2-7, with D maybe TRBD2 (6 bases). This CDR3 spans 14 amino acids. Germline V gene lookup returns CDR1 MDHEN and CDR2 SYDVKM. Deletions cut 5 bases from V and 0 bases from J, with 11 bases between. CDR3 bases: TGTGCCAGCAGTAGAGGCGGGGTCTCCTACGAGCAGTACTTC. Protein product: CASSRGGVSYEQYF.

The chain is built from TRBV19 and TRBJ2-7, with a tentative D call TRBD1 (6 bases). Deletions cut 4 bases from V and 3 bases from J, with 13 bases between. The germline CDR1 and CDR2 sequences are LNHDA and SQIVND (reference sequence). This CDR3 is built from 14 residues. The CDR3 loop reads CASSTPGQFYEQYF. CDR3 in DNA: TGTGCCAGTAGTACCCCAGGACAGTTCTACGAGCAGTACTTC.